These 10 T cell receptor beta chains originate from one sample sequenced in a study of blood T cell repertoires in COVID-19. Method: immunoSEQ multiplex PCR; TCRdb's copy keeps in-frame clones and lacks some. The table includes about 170,000 clones, approximately 82% detected once. Sequences were obtained from peripheral blood. The receptors were gathered from a woman aged 70 to 79 who had recovered from COVID-19.

The V and J genes are TRBV12-3 or TRBV12-4 and TRBJ1-1; D gene uncertain. The V gene lost 7 bases and the J gene lost 11 bases, with 14 bases spanning the gap. This CDR3 has 11 amino acids. CDR3 bases: TGTGCCAGCACTAAGAGGGCTGGGGCTTTCTTT. This sequence encodes CASTKRAGAFF.

The gene calls are TRBV6-2 or TRBV6-3 and TRBJ2-7; D may be TRBD1 (6 bases). CDR3 size: 14 residues. V dropped 5 bases and J dropped 2 bases, with 13 bases sitting between them. The V gene's germline CDR1 is MNHEY and CDR2 SVGEGT. In DNA form, the CDR3 reads TGTGCCAGCAGTCGAGGGACAAATCCCTACGAGCAGTACTTC. It codes for CASSRGTNPYEQYF.

In its sample, this clone was seen many times. V usage is TRBV19 and J usage is TRBJ1-6, with 9 bases fitting TRBD1. The CDR3 totals 15 residues. Trimming removed 3 bases from V and 10 bases from J; junction bases left unmatched: 7. The V gene's germline CDR1 is LNHDA and CDR2 SQIVND (reference sequence). CDR3 nucleotide sequence: TGTGCCAGTAGTATTGGGGGACAGGGAAGATCACCCCTCCACTTT. Its protein product is CASSIGGQGRSPLHF.

A few counts support this clone. The chain couples TRBV7-9 to TRBJ2-1, with D unresolved. Germline CDR1 is SEHNR and CDR2 is FQNEAQ (reference sequence). CDR3 size: 13 residues. Trimming shortened V by 5 bases and J by 5 bases, and 10 bases separated the two germline ends. CDR3 residues: CASSPRRDNEQFF. CDR3 sequence (DNA): TGTGCCAGCAGCCCCCGTCGTGACAATGAGCAGTTCTTC. The full variable domain, completed using reference TRBV7-9 and TRBJ2-1, is DTGVSQNPRHKITKRGQNVTFRCDPISEHNRLYWYRQTLGQGPEFLTYFQNEAQLEKSRLLSDRFSAERPKGSFSTLEIQRTEQGDSAMYLCASSPRRDNEQFFGPGTRLTVL.

The chain employs TRBV18 and TRBJ2-2, with 8 bases matching TRBD2. Germline V gives CDR1 KGHSH, CDR2 LQKENI. Losses at the gene ends were 8 bases for V and 2 bases for J; bases not matched to a gene: 4. The CDR3 runs to 14 residues. Here the CDR3 DNA reads TGTGCCAGCGTCTGGACTAGCAACACCGGGGAGCTGTTTTTT. Translated, it gives CASVWTSNTGELFF.

The chain carries TRBV18 and TRBJ2-1; tentative D call: TRBD1 (5 bases). V was shortened by 2 bases and J by 3 bases, with 14 bases between the two germline ends. Germline CDR1 is KGHSH and CDR2 is LQKENI. CDR3 length: 16 residues. The CDR3 loop reads CASSPGAASIYNEQFF. The CDR3 coding sequence is TGTGCCAGCTCACCAGGGGCGGCCTCAATCTACAATGAGCAGTTCTTC.

The chain links TRBV7-3 to TRBJ2-1; TRBD2 matches at 10 bases. The germline CDR1 and CDR2 sequences are SGHTA and FQGTGA. The V and J ends lost 5 bases and 6 bases, in that order; junction bases with no gene match: 10. The CDR3 has 16 residues. The CDR3 sequence is CASSQRRTSGLNEQFF. In DNA form, the CDR3 reads TGTGCCAGCAGCCAACGGCGGACTAGCGGACTCAATGAGCAGTTCTTC.

This clone showed up just a few times. The V and J genes are TRBV7-3 and TRBJ2-4; no firm D call. Germline CDR1 SGHTA, CDR2 FQGTGA. The CDR3 covers 16 residues. Trimming pared 0 bases from V and 0 bases from J, leaving 9 bases between. The CDR3 loop reads CASSLTPAVAKNIQYF. CDR3 in DNA: TGTGCCAGCAGCTTAACCCCGGCGGTAGCCAAAAACATTCAGTACTTC.

V and J are TRBV24-1 and TRBJ2-3, with 9 bases matching TRBD2. The CDR3 has 13 amino acids. J was trimmed by 11 bases and V by 4 bases; bases with no gene match: 6. Germline-derived CDR1 and CDR2 are KGHDR and SFDVKD. The CDR3 nucleotides read TGTGCCACCAGTGACCATAGCGGGAGCGGGCAGTATTTT. Its protein product is CATSDHSGSGQYF.

V and J are TRBV3-1 (or the pseudogene TRBV3-2) and TRBJ2-7, with D perhaps TRBD2 (5 bases). V was shortened by 1 base and J by 2 bases, with 18 bases between the two germline ends. Looked up from germline, CDR1 is LGHDT and CDR2 is YNNKEL (reference sequence). The CDR3 is made up of 17 amino acids. As DNA, the CDR3 is TGTGCCAGCAGCCAAGGGGCGGTGGGCCTGAGGGCCTACGAGCAGTACTTC. It is translated as CASSQGAVGLRAYEQYF.